This entry is about one T cell receptor beta chain. Its antigen has not been determined. Its ends do not fully match the called genes, so a read error is possible. These data are taken from a study of blood T cells in healthy people across ages (dated by TCRdb to between 2015 and 2017). Some background on the complete study: In model experiments, template switching captured about one uniquely barcoded TCR beta cDNA molecule for every two T cells. Using deep sequencing normalized with unique cDNA molecular identifiers, the study measured how TCR beta repertoire diversity changes with age. Four age groups were formed from the donors: young (average around 15 years), middle-aged (approximately 41), aged (about 62) and long-lived (around 82). Donors of different ages were randomly distributed across sequencing lanes to avoid experimental bias. The study analyzed two additional independent replicas of 1 million unique cDNA reads from the same blood draw for two donors, one aged 18 to 30 and one aged 80 or older.

Systemically healthy Caucasian individuals from Russia, around 39 in total and aged roughly 6 to 95 years, were included as donors. Each donor gave 8 to 10 milliliters of peripheral blood, drawn into EDTA-treated Vacutainer tubes. PBMCs were isolated by Ficoll-Paque density-gradient centrifugation, with at least 6 million obtained per sample. Trizol reagent was used to extract total RNA from the PBMCs, yielding at least 6 micrograms per sample. The percentages of naive CD45RAhigh/CD27high T cells were determined by flow cytometry on a PBMC aliquot from every donor. Overall study outcomes, separate from this receptor: Bulk unsorted PBMC profiling prevented conclusive comparison of naive and antigen-experienced compartments. The percentage of naive T cells measured by flow cytometry correlated strongly with observed TCR beta diversity. Compared with the aged group, more naive CD4+ T cells, fewer expanded clones and increased TCR diversity were shown by the long-lived group, suggesting age selection. Estimates of total diversity based on one million sequenced T cells were considered lower bounds and underestimates. As age increased, observed TCR beta diversity per million T cells dropped in a roughly linear way, and a significant reduction was already evident by age 40. Because donor CMV infection status was unknown, age-related changes in expanded clonotypes were potentially confounded.

There are 13 amino acids in the CDR3, from cysteine to phenylalanine inclusive. Kept here is only the CDR3 DNA, which spans 39 bases and is read in frame from base 1. CDR1 SGHTA and CDR2 FQGNSA were looked up in the germline V gene. Receptor amplification or capture employed 5' RACE. This sample was sequenced with an Illumina HiSeq 2500. A second PCR of about 6 to 11 cycles was run with a J-beta primer mix and a sample-barcoded 5' primer. Each TCR beta cDNA molecule received a unique molecular identifier from a template-switch 5' adaptor carrying 12 random nucleotides. Each sample yielded at least 2.5 million CDR3-containing paired-end reads. The Mint cDNA synthesis kit, primed by a TRBC-specific oligonucleotide, was used to synthesize first-strand cDNA from all RNA. Following uracil-DNA glycosylase treatment, all cDNA underwent a first 18-cycle PCR with the universal primers M1SS and BC2_uni_R. Under the source paper's analysis protocol: Each sample was normalized by randomly selecting 1 million high-quality reads, each carrying a distinct molecular identifier. Instead of being binned into consensus sequences, reads that shared molecular identifiers were thrown out. MiTCR, run with a Q25 quality threshold and the strictest error-elimination algorithm, handled CDR3 identification, clonotype clustering and error correction. A nonparametric unseen species model using Euler transformation provided a lower-bound estimate of total TCR beta diversity. Through fastp at Q25 and MiXCR, TCRdb rebuilt clones from the public reads, retaining in-frame beta chains. Entries that share a CDR3 protein sequence are merged under the most common genes and DNA. The V and J calls were not made by the authors but by TCRdb's processing. Across this sample there are 630,000 or so distinct CDR3 sequences, with about 30% seen only once. Of the sample, approximately 15% falls within the top ten clones.

The rearrangement combines TRBV7-2 with TRBJ2-1; the D region possibly corresponds to TRBD1 (5 bases align). Specimen: blood. The clonotype comes from a woman at least 80 years old in good health. Donor details come from another sample of the same person, matched by shared clones. At the DNA level, the sequence is TGCGCCTGCAGCTTAAGACAGTACAATGAGCAGTTCTTC. Protein translation: CACSLRQYNEQFF.